The sequence of this T cell receptor beta chain was determined in a study of blood T cell repertoires in COVID-19. At the level of the study: COVID-19 samples, acute and convalescent, were from the United States, Italy and Spain. T cells, B-cell-depleted T cells, or PBMCs provided the cDNA or gDNA that served as material.

The CDR3 is made up of 13 amino acids. Germline CDR1 is MNHEY and CDR2 is SVGAGI. The V gene lost 2 bases and the J gene lost 8 bases, with 12 bases spanning the gap. Clones were sequenced by immunoSEQ multiplex PCR, and TCRdb holds only the in-frame ones, with some missing. The data show about 400,000 clones, roughly nine tenths seen once. Those enrolled, adults aged 18 to 89 years, came from around 25 US areas. Cohort 3 donors were reported recovered after two negative PCRs, clearance, or symptom resolution. The material sequenced was PBMCs or T cells enriched from blood (not recorded which). This clonotype was obtained from a woman aged 25 to 39 who had recovered from COVID-19. The chain employs TRBV6-5 and TRBJ1-2; D is possibly TRBD1 (6 bases). CDR3 nucleotides: TGTGCCAGCAGTTACACCAGGACAGCGGGCTACACCTTC. It is translated as CASSYTRTAGYTF.